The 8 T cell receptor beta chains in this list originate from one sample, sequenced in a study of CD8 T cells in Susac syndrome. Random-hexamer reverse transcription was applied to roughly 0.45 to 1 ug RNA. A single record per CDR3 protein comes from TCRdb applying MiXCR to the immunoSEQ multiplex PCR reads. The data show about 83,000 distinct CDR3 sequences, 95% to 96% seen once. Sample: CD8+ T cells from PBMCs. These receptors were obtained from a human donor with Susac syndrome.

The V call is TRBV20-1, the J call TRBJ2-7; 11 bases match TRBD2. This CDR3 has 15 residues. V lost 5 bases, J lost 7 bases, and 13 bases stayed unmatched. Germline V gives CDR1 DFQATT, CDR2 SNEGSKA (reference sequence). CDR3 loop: CSAELLAGATWEQYV. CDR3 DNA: TGCAGTGCTGAGCTACTAGCGGGGGCCACCTGGGAGCAGTACGTC.

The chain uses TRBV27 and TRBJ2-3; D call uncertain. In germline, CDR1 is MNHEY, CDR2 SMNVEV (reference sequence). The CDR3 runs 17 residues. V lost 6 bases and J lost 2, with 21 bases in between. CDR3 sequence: CASSSYHPTAHTDTQYF. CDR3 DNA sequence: TGTGCCAGCAGCTCCTACCATCCCACTGCCCACACAGATACGCAGTATTTT.

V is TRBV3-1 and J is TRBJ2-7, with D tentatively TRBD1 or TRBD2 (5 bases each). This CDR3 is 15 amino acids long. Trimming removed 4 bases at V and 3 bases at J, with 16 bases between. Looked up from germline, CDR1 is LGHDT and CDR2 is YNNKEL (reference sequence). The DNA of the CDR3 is TGTGCCAGCAGCCCCCAGGGACGCCTGAACTACGAGCAGTACTTC. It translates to CASSPQGRLNYEQYF.

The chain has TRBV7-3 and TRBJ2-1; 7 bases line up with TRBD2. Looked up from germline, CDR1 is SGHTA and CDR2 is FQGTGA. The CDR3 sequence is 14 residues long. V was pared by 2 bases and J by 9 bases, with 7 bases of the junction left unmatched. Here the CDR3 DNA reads TGTGCCAGCAGCTTAGGGGGAGGGTCCGGTGAGCAGTTCTTC. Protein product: CASSLGGGSGEQFF.

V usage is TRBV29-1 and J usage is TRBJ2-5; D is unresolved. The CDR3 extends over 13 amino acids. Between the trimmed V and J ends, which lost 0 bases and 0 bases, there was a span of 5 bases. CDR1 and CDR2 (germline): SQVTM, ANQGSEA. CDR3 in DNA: TGCAGCGTTGAAGAAGTCTACCAAGAGACCCAGTACTTC. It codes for CSVEEVYQETQYF.

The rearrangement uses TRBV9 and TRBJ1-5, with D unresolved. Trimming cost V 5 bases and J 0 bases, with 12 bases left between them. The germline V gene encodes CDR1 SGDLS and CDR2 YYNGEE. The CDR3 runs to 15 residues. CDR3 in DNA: TGTGCCAGCAGTGCGGGTGGCAGTAGCAATCAGCCCCAGCATTTT. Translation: CASSAGGSSNQPQHF. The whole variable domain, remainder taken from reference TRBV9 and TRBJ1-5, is DSGVTQTPKHLITATGQRVTLRCSPRSGDLSVYWYQQSLDQGLQFLIQYYNGEERAKGNILERFSAQQFPDLHSELNLSSLELGDSALYFCASSAGGSSNQPQHFGDGTRLSIL.

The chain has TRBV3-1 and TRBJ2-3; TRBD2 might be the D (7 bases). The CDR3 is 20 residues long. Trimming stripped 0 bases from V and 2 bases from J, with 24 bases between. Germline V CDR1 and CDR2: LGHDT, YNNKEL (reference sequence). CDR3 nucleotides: TGTGCCAGCAGCCAAGAAACTCCCTTCGAGGGGGGGGCCTTCACAGATACGCAGTATTTT. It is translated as CASSQETPFEGGAFTDTQYF.

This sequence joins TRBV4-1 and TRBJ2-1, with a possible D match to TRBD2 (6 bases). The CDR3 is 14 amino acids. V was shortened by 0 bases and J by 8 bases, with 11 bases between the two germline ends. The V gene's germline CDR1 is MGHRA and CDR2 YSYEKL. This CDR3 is CASSQDPGGDEQFF. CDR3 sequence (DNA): TGCGCCAGCAGCCAAGATCCCGGGGGTGATGAGCAGTTCTTC.